These 13 T cell receptor beta chains were sequenced from one sample in a study of shared clonotypes between healthy human individuals. Using immunoSEQ multiplex PCR, the repertoire was profiled, and TCRdb retains in-frame clones only, with some absent. In the table there are millions of clones, roughly nine tenths of which are singletons. Sequencing was performed on naive CD4+ T cells sorted from blood. Described subset: CD45RA+ positively selected. The receptors were gathered from a young man in good health.

The chain has TRBV10-1 and TRBJ2-3; 9 bases are shared with TRBD1. Unmatched junction bases numbered 7, after V lost 6 bases and J lost 6 bases. The CDR3 is 14 amino acids. CDR1 WNHNN and CDR2 SYGVQD come from the germline V gene (reference sequence). In DNA, the CDR3 is TGCGCCAGCAGGCTGGACAGGGGATCGGATACGCAGTATTTT. Residues: CASRLDRGSDTQYF.

The CDR3 region has the DNA TGTGCCAGCAGCTTAGGGGGTGTCAATCTAAGGGGGAAAGAGACCCAGTACTTC. Translated: CASSLGGVNLRGKETQYF. V usage is TRBV11-2 and J usage is TRBJ2-5; possible D gene TRBD1, 6 bases. Trimming removed 1 base at V and 3 bases at J, with 21 bases between. CDR1 and CDR2 (germline): SGHAT, FQNNGV. CDR3 length equals 18 residues. Complete variable domain (other parts from reference TRBV11-2 and TRBJ2-5): EAGVAQSPRYKIIEKRQSVAFWCNPISGHATLYWYQQILGQGPKLLIQFQNNGVVDDSQLPKDRFSAERLKGVDSTLKIQPAKLEDSAVYLCASSLGGVNLRGKETQYFGPGTRLLVL.

As to this clone: A junction end diverges from the germline sequence, so it may reflect a read error. This chain connects TRBV5-1 to TRBJ2-3; perhaps TRBD2 as D (6 bases). The germline CDR1 and CDR2 sequences are SGHRS and YFSETQ. The CDR3 runs to 14 residues. The CDR3 region is CASSLAGTAEGLDF. The DNA for the CDR3 is TGCGCCAGCAGCTTGGCGGGGACGGCGGAGGGGCTTGATTTT.

V is TRBV5-5 and J is TRBJ2-2; TRBD1 might be the D (6 bases). The CDR3 is 16 amino acids. V was shortened by 6 bases and J by 8 bases, with 23 bases between the two germline ends. Germline-derived CDR1 and CDR2 are SGHKS and YYEKEE (reference sequence). This chain's CDR3 is CASTYTGTSLFGELFF. The CDR3, as DNA: TGTGCCAGCACCTACACCGGGACATCCTTGTTTGGGGAGCTGTTTTTT.

This chain links TRBV4-3 with TRBJ1-5; the D is unclear. The CDR3 covers 14 residues. Per the germline V gene, CDR1 is LGHNA and CDR2 is YSLEER. The V end lost 4 bases, the J end lost 7 bases, and 14 bases lay between the germline ends. The CDR3 sequence: CASSPDGAGQPQHF. DNA for the CDR3: TGCGCCAGCAGCCCAGACGGAGCGGGGCAGCCCCAGCATTTT.

The chain uses TRBV10-1 and TRBJ2-4; D is perhaps TRBD2 (6 bases). V lost 0 bases to trimming and J lost 6 bases, with 12 bases between them. The CDR3 is 15 amino acids. The germline gives CDR1 WNHNN, CDR2 SYGVQD (reference sequence). CDR3 amino acids: CASSESPSEANIQYF. Written as DNA, the CDR3 is TGCGCCAGCAGTGAGTCGCCTAGCGAAGCAAACATTCAGTACTTC.

The V gene is TRBV18, the J gene TRBJ1-4; no clear D gene. The CDR3 has 14 amino acids. Trimming took 10 bases from V and 0 from J, leaving 12 bases between them. Germline V gene data show CDR1 as KGHSH and CDR2 as LQKENI. The CDR3 reads CATAQLPTNEKLFF. The CDR3 DNA reads TGTGCCACAGCACAGCTACCAACTAATGAAAAACTGTTTTTT.

V gene TRBV5-6 combines with J gene TRBJ1-4; D remains ambiguous. V was clipped by 2 bases and J by 2 bases, with 7 bases between them. Germline CDR1 SGHDT, CDR2 YYEEEE. The CDR3 totals 14 residues. CDR3 sequence: CASSFQATNEKLFF. The CDR3 bases are TGTGCCAGCAGCTTTCAGGCCACTAATGAAAAACTGTTTTTT.

V and J are TRBV28 and TRBJ1-2; TRBD1 is a possible D gene (6 bases). V gave up 2 bases and J gave up 6 bases, with 19 bases separating them. Germline lookup yields CDR1 MDHEN and CDR2 SYDVKM. The length of the CDR3 is 16 residues. This CDR3 reads CASSLRVGGRGDGYTF. In DNA, the CDR3 is TGTGCCAGCAGTTTACGGGTCGGGGGCAGAGGGGATGGCTACACCTTC.

V gene TRBV29-1 combines with J gene TRBJ2-7, with TRBD1 matching 9 bases. CDR1 and CDR2 from the germline V gene are SQVTM and ANQGSEA. The V and J ends lost 6 bases and 4 bases, in that order; junction bases with no gene match: 4. CDR3 length: 12 residues. CDR3 DNA: TGCAGCGTAAAGACAGGGGGGTACGAGCAGTACTTC. As protein: CSVKTGGYEQYF.

The CDR3 region has the DNA TGTGCCAGCAGCTTAGGGCCACTTATTATTCAAGAGACCCAGTACTTC. Protein: CASSLGPLIIQETQYF. The chain has TRBV7-2 and TRBJ2-5; D call uncertain. This CDR3 region has 16 residues. V was shortened by 1 base and J by 2 bases, with 14 bases between the two germline ends. Germline V lookup: CDR1 SGHTA, CDR2 FQGNSA.

A note on this clone: Other DNA sequences within the sample encode an identical CDR3. The chain recombines TRBV10-3 with TRBJ2-7; possibly TRBD2 for D (5 bases). Trimming took off 4 bases at V and 0 bases at J, with 10 bases between the two ends. The CDR3 has 14 amino acids. The germline V gene has CDR1 ENHRY and CDR2 SYGVKD. This CDR3 is CAISGLASSYEQYF. In DNA form, the CDR3 reads TGTGCCATCAGTGGGCTAGCCAGCTCCTACGAGCAGTACTTC.

Note on this clone: The junction departs from germline at one end; a sequencing error may be responsible. This sequence joins TRBV28 and TRBJ2-1; a weak D match, TRBD2 (5 bases). The CDR3 extends over 16 amino acids. Germline CDR1 MDHEN, CDR2 SYDVKM. The CDR3 nucleotides are TGTGCCAGCAGTTTCTTAGGAGGTAACTCCCACAATGAGCAGTTCTTC. Translated, it gives CASSFLGGNSHNEQFF.